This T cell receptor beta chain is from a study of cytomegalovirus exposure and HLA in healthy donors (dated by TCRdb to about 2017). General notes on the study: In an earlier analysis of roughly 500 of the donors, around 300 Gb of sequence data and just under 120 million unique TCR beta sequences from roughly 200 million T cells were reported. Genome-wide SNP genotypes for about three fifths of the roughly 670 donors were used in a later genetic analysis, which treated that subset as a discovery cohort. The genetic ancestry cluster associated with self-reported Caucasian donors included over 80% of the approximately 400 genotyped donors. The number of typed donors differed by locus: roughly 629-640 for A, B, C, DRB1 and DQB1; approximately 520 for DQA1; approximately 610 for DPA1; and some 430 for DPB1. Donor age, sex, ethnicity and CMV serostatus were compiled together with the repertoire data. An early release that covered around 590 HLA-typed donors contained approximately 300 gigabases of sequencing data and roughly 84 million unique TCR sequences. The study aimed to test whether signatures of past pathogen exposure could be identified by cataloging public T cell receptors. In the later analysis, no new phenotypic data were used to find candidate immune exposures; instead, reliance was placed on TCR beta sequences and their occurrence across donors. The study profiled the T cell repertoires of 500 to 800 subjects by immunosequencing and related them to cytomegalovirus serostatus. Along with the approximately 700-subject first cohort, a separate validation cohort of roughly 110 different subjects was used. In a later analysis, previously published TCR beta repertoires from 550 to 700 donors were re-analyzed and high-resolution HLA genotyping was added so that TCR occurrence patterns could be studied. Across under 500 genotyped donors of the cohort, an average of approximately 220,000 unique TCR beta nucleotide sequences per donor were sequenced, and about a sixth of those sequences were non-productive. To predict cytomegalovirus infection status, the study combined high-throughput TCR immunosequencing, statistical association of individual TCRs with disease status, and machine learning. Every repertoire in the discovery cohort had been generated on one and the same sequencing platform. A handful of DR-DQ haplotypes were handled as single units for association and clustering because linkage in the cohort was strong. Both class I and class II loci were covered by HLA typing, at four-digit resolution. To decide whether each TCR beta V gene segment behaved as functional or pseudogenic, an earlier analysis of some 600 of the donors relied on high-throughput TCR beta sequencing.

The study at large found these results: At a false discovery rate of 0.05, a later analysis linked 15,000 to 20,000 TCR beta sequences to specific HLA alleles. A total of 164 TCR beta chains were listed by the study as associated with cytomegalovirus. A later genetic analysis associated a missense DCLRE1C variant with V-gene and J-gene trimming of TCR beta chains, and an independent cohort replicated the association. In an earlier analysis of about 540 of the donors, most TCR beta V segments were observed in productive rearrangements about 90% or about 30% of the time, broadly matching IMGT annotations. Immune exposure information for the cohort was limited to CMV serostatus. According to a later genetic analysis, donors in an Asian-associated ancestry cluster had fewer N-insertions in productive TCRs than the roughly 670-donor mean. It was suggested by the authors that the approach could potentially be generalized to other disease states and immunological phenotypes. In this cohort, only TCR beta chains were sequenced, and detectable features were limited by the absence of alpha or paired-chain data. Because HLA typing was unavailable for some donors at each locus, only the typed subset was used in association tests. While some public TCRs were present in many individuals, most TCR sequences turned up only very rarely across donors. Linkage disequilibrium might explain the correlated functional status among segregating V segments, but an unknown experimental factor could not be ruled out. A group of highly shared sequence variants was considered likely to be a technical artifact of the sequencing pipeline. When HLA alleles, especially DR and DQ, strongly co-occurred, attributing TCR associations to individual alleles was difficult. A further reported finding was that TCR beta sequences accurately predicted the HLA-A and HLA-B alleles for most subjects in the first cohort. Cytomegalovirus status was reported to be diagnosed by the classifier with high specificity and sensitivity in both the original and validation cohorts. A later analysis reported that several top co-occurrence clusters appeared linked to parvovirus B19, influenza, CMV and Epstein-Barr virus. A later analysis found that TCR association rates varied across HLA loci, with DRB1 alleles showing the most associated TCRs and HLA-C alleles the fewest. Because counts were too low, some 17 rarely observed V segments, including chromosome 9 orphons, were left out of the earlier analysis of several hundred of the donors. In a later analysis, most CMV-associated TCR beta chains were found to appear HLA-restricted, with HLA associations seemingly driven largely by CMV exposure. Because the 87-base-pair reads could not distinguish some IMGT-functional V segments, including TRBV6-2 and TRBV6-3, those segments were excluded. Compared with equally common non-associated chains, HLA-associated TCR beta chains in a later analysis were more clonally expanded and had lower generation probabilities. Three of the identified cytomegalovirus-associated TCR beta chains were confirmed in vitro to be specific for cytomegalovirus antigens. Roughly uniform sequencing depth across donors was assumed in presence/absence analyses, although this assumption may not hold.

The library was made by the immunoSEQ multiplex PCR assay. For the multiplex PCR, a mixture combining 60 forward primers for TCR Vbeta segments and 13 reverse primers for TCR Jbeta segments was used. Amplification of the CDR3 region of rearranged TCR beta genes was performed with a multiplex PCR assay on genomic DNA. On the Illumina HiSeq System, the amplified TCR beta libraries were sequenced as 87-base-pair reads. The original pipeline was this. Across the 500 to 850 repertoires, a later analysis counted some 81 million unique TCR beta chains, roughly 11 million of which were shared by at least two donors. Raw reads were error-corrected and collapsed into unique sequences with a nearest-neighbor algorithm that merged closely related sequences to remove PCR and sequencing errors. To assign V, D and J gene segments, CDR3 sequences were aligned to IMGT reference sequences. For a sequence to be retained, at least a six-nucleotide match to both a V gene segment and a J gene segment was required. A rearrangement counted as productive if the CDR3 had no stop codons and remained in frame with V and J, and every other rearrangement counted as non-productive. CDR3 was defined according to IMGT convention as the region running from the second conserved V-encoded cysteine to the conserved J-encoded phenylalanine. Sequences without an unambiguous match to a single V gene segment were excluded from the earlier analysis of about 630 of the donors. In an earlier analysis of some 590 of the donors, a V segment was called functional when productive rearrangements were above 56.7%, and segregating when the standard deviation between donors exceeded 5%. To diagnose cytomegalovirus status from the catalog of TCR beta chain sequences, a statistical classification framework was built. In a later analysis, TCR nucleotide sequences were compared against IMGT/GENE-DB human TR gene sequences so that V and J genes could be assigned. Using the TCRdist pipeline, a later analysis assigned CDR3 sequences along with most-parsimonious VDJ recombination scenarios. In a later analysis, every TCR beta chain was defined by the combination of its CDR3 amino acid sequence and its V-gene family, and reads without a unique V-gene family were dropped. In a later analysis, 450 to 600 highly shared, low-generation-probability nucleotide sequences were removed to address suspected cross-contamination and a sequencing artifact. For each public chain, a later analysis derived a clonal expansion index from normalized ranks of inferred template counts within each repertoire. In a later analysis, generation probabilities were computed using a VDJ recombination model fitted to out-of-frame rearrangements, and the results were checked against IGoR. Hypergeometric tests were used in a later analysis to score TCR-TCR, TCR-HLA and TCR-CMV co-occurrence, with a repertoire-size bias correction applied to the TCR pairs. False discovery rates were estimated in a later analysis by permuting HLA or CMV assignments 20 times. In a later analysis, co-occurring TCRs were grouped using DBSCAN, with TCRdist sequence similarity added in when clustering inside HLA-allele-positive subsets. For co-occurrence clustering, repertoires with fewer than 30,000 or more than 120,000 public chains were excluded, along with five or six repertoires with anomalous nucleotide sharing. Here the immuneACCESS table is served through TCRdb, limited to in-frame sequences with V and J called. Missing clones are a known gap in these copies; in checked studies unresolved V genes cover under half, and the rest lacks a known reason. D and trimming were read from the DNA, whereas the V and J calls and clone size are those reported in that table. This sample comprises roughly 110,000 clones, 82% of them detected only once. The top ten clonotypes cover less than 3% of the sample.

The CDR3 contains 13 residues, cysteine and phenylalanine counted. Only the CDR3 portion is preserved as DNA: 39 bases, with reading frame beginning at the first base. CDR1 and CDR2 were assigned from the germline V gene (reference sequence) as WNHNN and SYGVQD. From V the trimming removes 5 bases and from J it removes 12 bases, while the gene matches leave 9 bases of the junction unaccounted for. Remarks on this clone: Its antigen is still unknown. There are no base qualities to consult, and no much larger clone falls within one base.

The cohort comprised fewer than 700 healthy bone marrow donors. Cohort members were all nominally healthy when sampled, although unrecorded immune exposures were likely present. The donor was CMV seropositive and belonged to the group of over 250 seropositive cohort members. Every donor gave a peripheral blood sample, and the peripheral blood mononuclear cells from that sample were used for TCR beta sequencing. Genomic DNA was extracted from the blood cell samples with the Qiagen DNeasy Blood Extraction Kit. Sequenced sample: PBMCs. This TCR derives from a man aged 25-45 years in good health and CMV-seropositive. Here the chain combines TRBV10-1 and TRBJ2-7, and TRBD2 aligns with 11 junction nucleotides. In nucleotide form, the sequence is TGCGCCAGCAGTCTAAGTAGCGGGGGGGCCGCGTACTTC. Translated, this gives CASSLSSGGAAYF.